Listed below are T cell receptor beta chains from one sample, sequenced in a study of T cell responses to AZD1222 COVID-19 vaccine. Repertoires were generated with immunoSEQ multiplex PCR, while TCRdb's copy carries only in-frame clones and drops some. Of under 55,000 clones in the sample, around 80% were seen once. Sequenced here: peripheral blood, sampled on day 0 of AZD1222 vaccination. These TCRs come from an adult in good health. Each CDR3 is given with its conserved first and last residue. A D gene is named only where the DNA matches it firmly. Clone size is stated in some rows and not others, as once, few, many or a class when expanded.

CDR3 length: 15; J gene: TRBJ2-1; V gene: TRBV6-5; clone size: NA; D gene: NA; CDR3 protein: CASTQDRARLNEQFF; CDR3 DNA: TGTGCCAGCACTCAGGATAGAGCGAGGTTGAATGAGCAGTTCTTC
CDR3 length: 15; J gene: TRBJ2-5; V gene: TRBV5-1; clone size: NA; D gene: NA; CDR3 protein: CASSLAGQLAETQYF; CDR3 DNA: TGCGCCAGCAGCTTGGCCGGGCAGCTCGCAGAGACCCAGTACTTC
CDR3 length: 13; J gene: TRBJ1-1; V gene: TRBV7-3; clone size: NA; D gene: TRBD1; CDR3 protein: CASSLNQGARAFF; CDR3 DNA: TGTGCCAGCAGCTTAAATCAGGGGGCCAGGGCTTTCTTT
CDR3 length: 13; J gene: TRBJ2-1; V gene: TRBV5-1; clone size: NA; D gene: NA; CDR3 protein: CASSVGQYNEQFF; CDR3 DNA: TGCGCCAGCAGCGTCGGACAGTACAATGAGCAGTTCTTC
CDR3 length: 14; J gene: TRBJ2-1; V gene: TRBV19; clone size: NA; D gene: NA; CDR3 protein: CASSIGLGTNEQFF; CDR3 DNA: TGTGCCAGTAGTATTGGGCTAGGGACTAATGAGCAGTTCTTC
CDR3 length: 16; J gene: TRBJ2-2; V gene: TRBV5-1; clone size: NA; D gene: TRBD2; CDR3 protein: CASSFGTSGSSGELFF; CDR3 DNA: TGCGCCAGCAGCTTTGGGACTAGCGGGAGTTCCGGGGAGCTGTTTTTT
CDR3 length: 11; J gene: TRBJ1-2; V gene: TRBV6-2/TRBV6-3; clone size: NA; D gene: NA; CDR3 protein: CASSFGYGYTF; CDR3 DNA: TGTGCCAGCAGTTTTGGGTATGGCTACACCTTC
CDR3 length: 16; J gene: TRBJ1-5; V gene: TRBV19; clone size: NA; D gene: NA; CDR3 protein: CASRSRDVFSNQPQHF; CDR3 DNA: TGTGCCAGTAGGTCCCGGGACGTATTTAGCAATCAGCCCCAGCATTTT
CDR3 length: 15; J gene: TRBJ2-1; V gene: TRBV19; clone size: NA; D gene: NA; CDR3 protein: CASSLERGPYNEQFF; CDR3 DNA: TGTGCCAGTAGTCTAGAGAGGGGTCCTTACAATGAGCAGTTCTTC
CDR3 length: 13; J gene: TRBJ2-7; V gene: TRBV29-1; clone size: NA; D gene: TRBD1; CDR3 protein: CSAVRTGDYEQYF; CDR3 DNA: TGCAGCGCCGTCAGGACAGGGGACTACGAGCAGTACTTC
CDR3 length: 16; J gene: TRBJ1-6; V gene: TRBV9; clone size: NA; D gene: TRBD1; CDR3 protein: CASSPEPGQYNSPLHF; CDR3 DNA: TGTGCCAGCAGCCCCGAACCGGGACAGTATAATTCACCCCTCCACTTT
CDR3 length: 19; J gene: TRBJ1-4; V gene: TRBV4-3; clone size: NA; D gene: TRBD1; CDR3 protein: CASSQDGGTGGFLTEKLFF; CDR3 DNA: TGCGCCAGCAGCCAAGATGGAGGGACAGGGGGCTTTCTGACTGAAAAACTGTTTTTT
CDR3 length: 19; J gene: TRBJ2-1; V gene: TRBV5-4; clone size: few; D gene: TRBD2; CDR3 protein: CASSPGRLAGGGVNDEQFF; CDR3 DNA: TGTGCCAGCAGCCCTGGGCGTCTAGCGGGAGGGGGCGTCAACGATGAGCAGTTCTTC
CDR3 length: 15; J gene: TRBJ2-1; V gene: TRBV7-2; clone size: NA; D gene: TRBD2; CDR3 protein: CASSSRGAGEVEQFF; CDR3 DNA: TGTGCCAGCAGCTCTCGTGGAGCGGGGGAGGTTGAGCAGTTCTTC
CDR3 length: 16; J gene: TRBJ2-1; V gene: TRBV5-1; clone size: NA; D gene: TRBD2; CDR3 protein: CASSLRRLAGVNEQFF; CDR3 DNA: TGCGCCAGCAGCTTAAGAAGACTAGCGGGAGTCAATGAGCAGTTCTTC
CDR3 length: 13; J gene: TRBJ1-2; V gene: TRBV2; clone size: few; D gene: NA; CDR3 protein: CASSDSSNYGYTF; CDR3 DNA: TGTGCCAGCAGTGACAGTTCTAACTATGGCTACACCTTC
CDR3 length: 15; J gene: TRBJ2-3; V gene: TRBV14; clone size: NA; D gene: NA; CDR3 protein: CASSQVRPSTDTQYF; CDR3 DNA: TGTGCCAGCAGCCAAGTGAGACCTAGCACAGATACGCAGTATTTT
CDR3 length: 13; J gene: TRBJ1-5; V gene: TRBV4-3; clone size: once; D gene: NA; CDR3 protein: CASSQRKNQPQHF; CDR3 DNA: TGCGCCAGCAGCCAAAGGAAGAATCAGCCCCAGCATTTT
CDR3 length: 15; J gene: TRBJ2-1; V gene: TRBV7-8; clone size: NA; D gene: TRBD2; CDR3 protein: CASSLGLAGGDEQFF; CDR3 DNA: TGTGCCAGCAGCCTGGGACTAGCGGGAGGGGATGAGCAGTTCTTC
CDR3 length: 14; J gene: TRBJ2-2; V gene: TRBV5-1; clone size: NA; D gene: NA; CDR3 protein: CASSMGQNTGELFF; CDR3 DNA: TGCGCCAGCAGTATGGGACAGAACACCGGGGAGCTGTTTTTT
CDR3 length: 15; J gene: TRBJ1-5; V gene: TRBV30; clone size: NA; D gene: TRBD1; CDR3 protein: CAWSRGQGAVQPQHF; CDR3 DNA: TGTGCCTGGAGCAGGGGACAGGGGGCGGTTCAGCCCCAGCATTTT
CDR3 length: 17; J gene: TRBJ1-6; V gene: TRBV30; clone size: NA; D gene: TRBD1; CDR3 protein: CAWRRTGSRVFNSPLHF; CDR3 DNA: TGTGCCTGGAGACGGACAGGGTCCCGTGTTTTTAATTCACCCCTCCACTTT
CDR3 length: 13; J gene: TRBJ2-3; V gene: TRBV12-3/TRBV12-4; clone size: NA; D gene: TRBD2; CDR3 protein: CAGSGGAVDTQYF; CDR3 DNA: TGTGCCGGGTCCGGGGGGGCCGTAGATACGCAGTATTTT
CDR3 length: 13; J gene: TRBJ2-1; V gene: TRBV6-5; clone size: once; D gene: NA; CDR3 protein: CASRVGGGNEQFF; CDR3 DNA: TGTGCCAGCAGAGTGGGGGGTGGCAATGAGCAGTTCTTC
CDR3 length: 13; J gene: TRBJ2-7; V gene: TRBV7-2; clone size: NA; D gene: NA; CDR3 protein: CASSLNNGGEQYF; CDR3 DNA: TGTGCCAGCAGCTTAAATAACGGCGGCGAGCAGTACTTC
CDR3 length: 14; J gene: TRBJ1-5; V gene: TRBV19; clone size: NA; D gene: TRBD1; CDR3 protein: CASSLQGSNQPQHF; CDR3 DNA: TGTGCCAGTAGTTTACAGGGGAGCAATCAGCCCCAGCATTTT
CDR3 length: 14; J gene: TRBJ2-3; V gene: TRBV7-7; clone size: NA; D gene: NA; CDR3 protein: CASSLGPSTDTQYF; CDR3 DNA: TGTGCTAGCAGCTTAGGTCCGAGCACAGATACGCAGTATTTT
CDR3 length: 15; J gene: TRBJ1-3; V gene: TRBV5-1; clone size: few; D gene: NA; CDR3 protein: CASSLGQFSGNTIYF; CDR3 DNA: TGCGCCAGCAGCTTGGGTCAGTTCTCTGGAAACACCATATATTTT
CDR3 length: 16; J gene: TRBJ2-1; V gene: TRBV28; clone size: NA; D gene: NA; CDR3 protein: CASSKLGGVGGNEQFF; CDR3 DNA: TGTGCCAGCAGCAAACTTGGTGGGGTTGGGGGAAATGAGCAGTTCTTC
CDR3 length: 17; J gene: TRBJ2-7; V gene: TRBV14; clone size: NA; D gene: TRBD1; CDR3 protein: CASSQDRQGLPSYEQYF; CDR3 DNA: TGTGCCAGCAGCCAAGATAGACAGGGGCTGCCCTCCTACGAGCAGTACTTC
CDR3 length: 13; J gene: TRBJ2-2; V gene: TRBV29-1; clone size: NA; D gene: TRBD2; CDR3 protein: CSVLAGGTGELFF; CDR3 DNA: TGCAGCGTCCTAGCGGGAGGGACCGGGGAGCTGTTTTTT
CDR3 length: 14; J gene: TRBJ2-7; V gene: TRBV19; clone size: NA; D gene: TRBD2; CDR3 protein: CASSPRLAGGEQYF; CDR3 DNA: TGTGCCAGTAGTCCCCGACTAGCGGGGGGCGAGCAGTACTTC
CDR3 length: 17; J gene: TRBJ2-2; V gene: TRBV21-1; clone size: NA; D gene: NA; CDR3 protein: CASSNPGTGGGTGELFF; CDR3 DNA: TGTGCCAGCAGCAACCCCGGGACAGGGGGTGGGACCGGGGAGCTGTTTTTT
CDR3 length: 15; J gene: TRBJ2-3; V gene: TRBV9; clone size: NA; D gene: TRBD2; CDR3 protein: CASSLGLAGPDTQYF; CDR3 DNA: TGTGCCAGCAGCCTGGGGCTAGCGGGGCCAGATACGCAGTATTTT
CDR3 length: 13; J gene: TRBJ1-1; V gene: TRBV6-5; clone size: NA; D gene: NA; CDR3 protein: CASSYLGVNEAFF; CDR3 DNA: TGTGCCAGCAGTTACTTAGGGGTCAATGAAGCTTTCTTT
CDR3 length: 15; J gene: TRBJ1-1; V gene: TRBV4-1; clone size: NA; D gene: NA; CDR3 protein: CASSQGGSASAEAFF; CDR3 DNA: TGCGCCAGCAGCCAGGGGGGTAGCGCATCCGCTGAAGCTTTCTTT
CDR3 length: 14; J gene: TRBJ1-1; V gene: TRBV7-3; clone size: NA; D gene: NA; CDR3 protein: CASSLMGGATEAFF; CDR3 DNA: TGTGCCAGCAGCTTAATGGGGGGAGCCACTGAAGCTTTCTTT
CDR3 length: 14; J gene: TRBJ2-1; V gene: TRBV5-6; clone size: once; D gene: NA; CDR3 protein: CASSLLDQFNEQFF; CDR3 DNA: TGTGCCAGCAGCTTATTAGACCAGTTCAATGAGCAGTTCTTC
CDR3 length: 13; J gene: TRBJ2-7; V gene: TRBV5-8; clone size: NA; D gene: NA; CDR3 protein: CASSFWVGYEQYF; CDR3 DNA: TGTGCCAGCAGCTTTTGGGTGGGCTACGAGCAGTACTTC
CDR3 length: 12; J gene: TRBJ1-1; V gene: TRBV28; clone size: NA; D gene: NA; CDR3 protein: CASSLLKGTAFF; CDR3 DNA: TGTGCCAGCAGTTTATTGAAGGGTACAGCTTTCTTT
CDR3 length: 13; J gene: TRBJ2-7; V gene: TRBV5-1; clone size: NA; D gene: NA; CDR3 protein: CASNNSAAYEQYF; CDR3 DNA: TGCGCCAGCAACAACTCGGCAGCCTACGAGCAGTACTTC
CDR3 length: 14; J gene: TRBJ2-7; V gene: TRBV11-1; clone size: NA; D gene: NA; CDR3 protein: CASSSGTPPYEQYF; CDR3 DNA: TGTGCCAGCAGCTCCGGGACTCCCCCCTACGAGCAGTACTTC
CDR3 length: 10; J gene: TRBJ2-6; V gene: TRBV19; clone size: NA; D gene: NA; CDR3 protein: CATSHRVLTF; CDR3 DNA: TGTGCCACCTCCCACCGCGTCCTGACTTTC
CDR3 length: 16; J gene: TRBJ2-1; V gene: TRBV10-1; clone size: NA; D gene: TRBD2; CDR3 protein: CASSELGLAGLNEQFF; CDR3 DNA: TGCGCCAGCAGTGAGTTGGGACTAGCGGGTCTCAATGAGCAGTTCTTC
CDR3 length: 14; J gene: TRBJ2-7; V gene: TRBV10-2; clone size: NA; D gene: TRBD1; CDR3 protein: CASSEWNRGLEQYF; CDR3 DNA: TGCGCCAGCAGTGAGTGGAACAGGGGGTTAGAGCAGTACTTC
CDR3 length: 14; J gene: TRBJ1-2; V gene: TRBV7-9; clone size: NA; D gene: NA; CDR3 protein: CASSRGGGAGGYTF; CDR3 DNA: TGTGCCAGCAGCCGCGGGGGTGGTGCAGGTGGCTACACCTTC
CDR3 length: 23; J gene: TRBJ1-5; V gene: TRBV14; clone size: NA; D gene: NA; CDR3 protein: CASSQDPSLGQANSNYSNQPQHF; CDR3 DNA: TGTGCCAGCAGCCAAGACCCCTCCTTGGGGCAGGCGAACTCGAATTATAGCAATCAGCCCCAGCATTTT
CDR3 length: 15; J gene: TRBJ2-7; V gene: TRBV5-1; clone size: NA; D gene: NA; CDR3 protein: CASSLQGRSSYEQYF; CDR3 DNA: TGCGCCAGCAGCTTGCAGGGGCGAAGCTCCTACGAGCAGTACTTC
CDR3 length: 13; J gene: TRBJ1-3; V gene: TRBV7-9; clone size: NA; D gene: NA; CDR3 protein: CASSLSSGNTIYF; CDR3 DNA: TGTGCCAGCAGCTTGTCATCTGGAAACACCATATATTTT
CDR3 length: 17; J gene: TRBJ1-3; V gene: TRBV6-2/TRBV6-3; clone size: NA; D gene: TRBD1; CDR3 protein: CASSYPTGVISGNTIYF; CDR3 DNA: TGTGCCAGCAGTTACCCGACAGGGGTGATCTCTGGAAACACCATATATTTT
CDR3 length: 17; J gene: TRBJ2-3; V gene: TRBV3-1/TRBV3-2; clone size: NA; D gene: TRBD2; CDR3 protein: CASSQPRTSGTADTQYF; CDR3 DNA: TGTGCCAGCAGCCAGCCTCGCACTAGCGGGACGGCAGATACGCAGTATTTT
CDR3 length: 12; J gene: TRBJ2-7; V gene: TRBV2; clone size: NA; D gene: NA; CDR3 protein: CASSDQGYEQYF; CDR3 DNA: TGTGCCAGCAGTGATCAGGGTTACGAGCAGTACTTC
CDR3 length: 17; J gene: TRBJ2-3; V gene: TRBV3-1/TRBV3-2; clone size: NA; D gene: TRBD2; CDR3 protein: CASSQDGTSGATDTQYF; CDR3 DNA: TGTGCCAGCAGCCAAGACGGGACTAGCGGGGCCACAGATACGCAGTATTTT
CDR3 length: 14; J gene: TRBJ1-1; V gene: TRBV2; clone size: NA; D gene: NA; CDR3 protein: CASSDLAWNTEAFF; CDR3 DNA: TGTGCCAGCAGTGATTTGGCCTGGAACACTGAAGCTTTCTTT
CDR3 length: 15; J gene: TRBJ2-7; V gene: TRBV29-1; clone size: NA; D gene: TRBD2; CDR3 protein: CSVAGGMGIADEQYF; CDR3 DNA: TGCAGCGTTGCGGGGGGGATGGGAATTGCGGACGAGCAGTACTTC
CDR3 length: 14; J gene: TRBJ2-5; V gene: TRBV5-1; clone size: NA; D gene: NA; CDR3 protein: CASSPDGLQETQYF; CDR3 DNA: TGCGCCAGCAGCCCGGACGGACTCCAAGAGACCCAGTACTTC